The 31 T cell receptor beta chains in this list originate from one sample, sequenced in a study of radiotherapy plus CTLA-4 blockade in lung cancer. Using immunoSEQ multiplex PCR, the repertoire was profiled, and TCRdb retains in-frame clones only, with some absent. The table includes about 59,000 clones, almost 85% detected once. Sample: peripheral blood, taken from a patient treated with radiotherapy plus ipilimumab. The receptors were sampled from a human donor with non-small cell lung cancer whose response to radiotherapy plus ipilimumab could not be evaluated.

This clone showed up just a few times. This chain links TRBV5-6 with TRBJ2-2, with TRBD2 matching over 8 bases. CDR3 length equals 15 residues. Trimming took 2 bases from V and 3 from J; bases not matched to a gene: 3. Germline-derived CDR1 and CDR2 are SGHDT and YYEEEE. The CDR3 region is CASSLPGGYTGELFF. CDR3 DNA sequence: TGTGCCAGCAGCTTACCGGGGGGGTACACCGGGGAGCTGTTTTTT.

This clone was recorded only once. CDR3 nucleotide sequence: TGTGCCTCCAACCAGGGTAGTTACACTGAAGCTTTCTTT. Protein sequence: CASNQGSYTEAFF. The chain combines TRBV30 with TRBJ1-1; possible D gene TRBD1, 5 bases. Germline V gene sequence: CDR1 GTSNPN, CDR2 SVGIG (reference sequence). The V and J ends lost 7 bases and 3 bases respectively, with 15 bases between them. The CDR3 has 13 residues. The full variable domain, with the rest looked up from reference TRBV30 and TRBJ1-1, is SQTIHQWPATLVQPVGSPLSLECTVEGTSNPNLYWYRQAAGRGLQLLFYSVGIGQISSEVPQNLSASRPQDRQFILSSKKLLLSDSGFYLCASNQGSYTEAFFGQGTRLTVV.

The chain recombines TRBV9 with TRBJ2-1, with 12 bases fitting TRBD2. Trimming removed 4 bases from V and 8 bases from J; junction bases left unmatched: 4. The germline CDR1 and CDR2 sequences are SGDLS and YYNGEE. The CDR3 is made up of 14 amino acids. The CDR3: CASSPSGGAYEQFF. The DNA of the CDR3 is TGTGCCAGCAGCCCTAGCGGGGGGGCCTATGAGCAGTTCTTC.

The V call is TRBV9, the J call TRBJ2-5, with D possibly being TRBD2 (6 bases). Trimming stripped 3 bases from V and 5 bases from J, with 17 bases between. This CDR3 region has 15 residues. Germline V lookup: CDR1 SGDLS, CDR2 YYNGEE. This CDR3 is CASSAGTVPSETQYF. The CDR3 bases are TGTGCCAGCAGCGCAGGGACTGTACCCTCGGAGACCCAGTACTTC.

V and J are TRBV2 and TRBJ2-5; the match to TRBD1 covers 10 bases. With V trimmed by 6 bases and J by 2 bases, 6 bases remained unmatched. The V gene's germline CDR1 is SNHLY and CDR2 FYNNEI. CDR3 length equals 15 residues. The CDR3 reads CASSPGTGAQETQYF. As DNA, the CDR3 is TGTGCCAGCAGCCCAGGGACAGGGGCTCAAGAGACCCAGTACTTC. Combining the CDR3 with reference TRBV2 and TRBJ2-5 gives the whole variable domain EPEVTQTPSHQVTQMGQEVILRCVPISNHLYFYWYRQILGQKVEFLVSFYNNEISEKSEIFDDQFSVERPDGSNFTLKIRSTKLEDSAMYFCASSPGTGAQETQYFGPGTRLLVL.

The chain recombines TRBV5-1 with TRBJ2-3, with TRBD2 matching over 15 bases. The J segment lost 4 bases and the V segment lost 1 base, leaving 10 bases of the junction unmatched. Germline loops: CDR1 SGHRS, CDR2 YFSETQ. The length of the CDR3 is 19 residues. The CDR3 DNA reads as TGCGCCAGCAGCTTGACGCCGGGACTAGCGGGGGGCCAGGCAGATACGCAGTATTTT. It specifies CASSLTPGLAGGQADTQYF.

CDR3: CASSLGQRYNEQFF. CDR3 coding DNA: TGTGCCAGCAGCTTGGGGCAAAGGTACAATGAGCAGTTCTTC. The chain recombines TRBV7-2 with TRBJ2-1; TRBD1 is a possible D gene (5 bases). This CDR3 has 14 amino acids. Per the germline V gene, CDR1 is SGHTA and CDR2 is FQGNSA. With 3 bases removed from V and 4 bases from J, the gap between germline ends came to 10 bases.

The CDR3 loop is CASSTRDFPILNEQFF. The CDR3 DNA follows: TGTGCCAGCAGCACACGGGACTTCCCCATCCTGAATGAGCAGTTCTTC. V usage is TRBV7-8 and J usage is TRBJ2-1, with D possibly TRBD2 on 6 matching bases. CDR1 SGHVS and CDR2 FQNEAQ come from the germline V gene. The CDR3 runs 16 residues. The V and J ends lost 5 bases and 7 bases respectively, with 21 bases between them.

The chain is built from TRBV18 and TRBJ2-2; D might be TRBD1 (5 bases). Germline V gene sequence: CDR1 KGHSH, CDR2 LQKENI. Trimming cost V 0 bases and J 5 bases, with 7 bases left between them. The CDR3 has 14 amino acids. The CDR3 spells CASSPPKGTGELFF. The CDR3 DNA sequence: TGTGCCAGCTCACCACCAAAGGGGACCGGGGAGCTGTTTTTT. The whole variable domain, filled in from reference TRBV18 and TRBJ2-2, reads NAGVMQNPRHLVRRRGQEARLRCSPMKGHSHVYWYRQLPEEGLKFMVYLQKENIIDESGMPKERFSAEFPKEGPSILRIQQVVRGDSAAYFCASSPPKGTGELFFGEGSRLTVL.

V is TRBV18 and J is TRBJ1-2; D remains unclear. The V end lost 1 base, the J end lost 7 bases, and 10 bases lay between the germline ends. The CDR3 is made up of 13 amino acids. Germline V gene sequence: CDR1 KGHSH, CDR2 LQKENI. CDR3 residues: CASSPQSEGGYTF. As DNA, the CDR3 is TGTGCCAGCTCACCACAGAGCGAGGGTGGCTACACCTTC.

V usage is TRBV5-4 and J usage is TRBJ1-2, with a tentative D call TRBD1 (5 bases). The CDR3 runs to 14 residues. Trimming removed 7 bases at V and 1 base at J, with 14 bases between. The germline V gene encodes CDR1 SGHNT and CDR2 YYREEE (reference sequence). CDR3 coding DNA: TGTGCCAGCTCCTTGACGGGGGTTAACTATGGCTACACCTTC. It yields the protein CASSLTGVNYGYTF.

This clone has only a few counts. The chain is built from TRBV2 and TRBJ1-1, with TRBD1 matching over 7 bases. This CDR3 contains 15 residues. V trimming: 7 bases; J trimming: 2 bases; junction bases outside the gene matches: 10. CDR1 and CDR2 (germline): SNHLY, FYNNEI. CDR3 region: CASTQGGRDNTEAFF. DNA for the CDR3: TGTGCCAGCACCCAAGGGGGCAGGGATAACACTGAAGCTTTCTTT. The variable domain in full, with the rest retrieved from reference TRBV2 and TRBJ1-1, is EPEVTQTPSHQVTQMGQEVILRCVPISNHLYFYWYRQILGQKVEFLVSFYNNEISEKSEIFDDQFSVERPDGSNFTLKIRSTKLEDSAMYFCASTQGGRDNTEAFFGQGTRLTVV.

The J gene is TRBJ1-2, the V gene TRBV5-4, with no clear D. Germline CDR1 and CDR2: SGHNT and YYREEE (reference sequence). V lost 4 bases and J 0 bases, leaving 16 bases between the germline ends. The CDR3 sequence is 16 residues long. This CDR3 is CASSIREPTANYGYTF. The DNA for the CDR3 is TGTGCCAGCAGCATCCGGGAACCTACCGCTAACTATGGCTACACCTTC.

The rearrangement joins TRBV6-1 to TRBJ2-1; D is possibly TRBD2 (5 bases). Trimming left V 6 bases short and J 0 bases short, with 9 bases between. The CDR3 is made up of 14 amino acids. The germline V gene has CDR1 MNHNS and CDR2 SASEGT. The CDR3 region is CASRRGSSYNEQFF. In DNA form, the CDR3 reads TGTGCCAGCAGACGAGGGAGCTCCTACAATGAGCAGTTCTTC.

The CDR3 spells CASSPPPDTGELFF. CDR3 coding DNA: TGTGCCAGCTCACCACCCCCGGACACCGGGGAGCTGTTTTTT. V and J are TRBV18 and TRBJ2-2, with D unclear. The CDR3 totals 14 residues. CDR1 is KGHSH and CDR2 is LQKENI in the germline V gene. Trimming removed 0 bases from V and 3 bases from J, with 5 bases in between.

The rearrangement uses TRBV11-2 and TRBJ2-7; D unresolved. The CDR3 extends over 17 amino acids. V was cut by 1 base and J by 2 bases, with 18 bases left in between. The germline V gene encodes CDR1 SGHAT and CDR2 FQNNGV. CDR3 in amino acids: CASSLGWVSTTPYEQYF. Written as DNA, the CDR3 is TGTGCCAGCAGCTTAGGGTGGGTATCCACTACACCCTACGAGCAGTACTTC.

As concerns this clone: This same CDR3 is encoded by further DNA sequences in the sample. The gene calls are TRBV5-1 and TRBJ2-3; 10 nucleotides match TRBD1. Germline CDR1 reads SGHRS; CDR2 reads YFSETQ. This CDR3 is built from 14 residues. The junction had 1 base not matched to a gene; V was cut back by 2 bases and J by 4 bases. CDR3 DNA sequence: TGCGCCAGCAGCTTTGGACAGGGGGCAGATACGCAGTATTTT. Amino acid sequence: CASSFGQGADTQYF.

This clone was detected once. The rearrangement links TRBV5-6 to TRBJ2-5; 8 nucleotides align to TRBD1. The germline V gene encodes CDR1 SGHDT and CDR2 YYEEEE. Losses at the gene ends were 2 bases for V and 5 bases for J; bases not matched to a gene: 17. This CDR3 comprises 18 residues. The CDR3 region is CASSFENLRDRLSETQYF. The CDR3, as DNA: TGTGCCAGCAGCTTTGAAAACCTCCGGGACAGGTTAAGCGAGACCCAGTACTTC.

The chain carries TRBV5-1 and TRBJ2-5, with TRBD2 matching over 8 bases. Looked up from germline, CDR1 is SGHRS and CDR2 is YFSETQ. This CDR3 contains 14 residues. The V segment lost 2 bases and the J segment 2 bases; nucleotides outside the gene matches: 2. The CDR3 DNA is TGCGCCAGCAGCTTCCAGCGGGAGCAAGAGACCCAGTACTTC. This encodes CASSFQREQETQYF.

The chain uses TRBV12-5 and TRBJ2-3, with D perhaps TRBD1 (6 bases). CDR1 and CDR2 (germline): LGHNT, FRNRAP. CDR3 length: 13 amino acids. The V end was cut by 6 bases, the J end by 0 bases, with 7 bases between. CDR3 DNA: TGTGCTAGTGGCCAGGGGAGCACAGATACGCAGTATTTT. Translating it yields CASGQGSTDTQYF.

J is TRBJ2-5 and V is TRBV28, with 7 bases fitting TRBD2. Per the germline V gene, CDR1 is MDHEN and CDR2 is SYDVKM. The ends lost 5 bases at V and 3 bases at J; junction bases unmatched: 9. The CDR3 consists of 15 residues. CDR3 coding DNA: TGTGCCAGCAGTCCCCCCCGGCGGGAGAAAGAGACCCAGTACTTC. The encoded protein is CASSPPRREKETQYF. The complete variable domain, with remaining parts taken from reference TRBV28 and TRBJ2-5, reads DVKVTQSSRYLVKRTGEKVFLECVQDMDHENMFWYRQDPGLGLRLIYFSYDVKMKEKGDIPEGYSVSREKKERFSLILESASTNQTSMYLCASSPPRREKETQYFGPGTRLLVL.

The chain employs TRBV29-1 and TRBJ2-7, with D maybe TRBD1 (6 bases). Germline V gives CDR1 SQVTM, CDR2 ANQGSEA. Trimming removed 3 bases from V and 6 bases from J, with 12 bases in between. The CDR3 covers 12 residues. In DNA, the CDR3 is TGCAGCGTTGAGGGGGCTTTTCGCGAGCAGTACTTC. This translates into CSVEGAFREQYF.

The chain carries TRBV7-7 and TRBJ1-2; TRBD1 might be the D (5 bases). CDR3 length: 16 residues. Germline V lookup: CDR1 SSHAT, CDR2 FNYEAQ (reference sequence). Trimming pared 1 base from V and 1 base from J, leaving 13 bases between. CDR3 in DNA: TGTGCCAGCAGCTTAGGGGTTGGCAGGGATAACTATGGCTACACCTTC. It codes for CASSLGVGRDNYGYTF. Variable domain in full (rest from reference TRBV7-7 and TRBJ1-2): GAGVSQSPRYKVTKRGQDVTLRCDPISSHATLYWYQQALGQGPEFLTYFNYEAQPDKSGLPSDRFSAERPEGSISTLTIQRTEQRDSAMYRCASSLGVGRDNYGYTFGSGTRLTVV.

This clone was observed a single time. The chain recombines TRBV5-1 with TRBJ1-2; possible D gene TRBD1, 5 bases. Germline CDR1 SGHRS, CDR2 YFSETQ. The V gene lost 4 bases and the J gene lost 7 bases, with 14 bases spanning the gap. The CDR3 is made up of 13 amino acids. The CDR3 loop reads CASSPGGSGGYTF. CDR3 sequence (DNA): TGCGCCAGCAGCCCTGGGGGGTCGGGTGGCTACACCTTC.

This rearrangement joins TRBV4-1 to TRBJ1-3; D remains unclear. The germline CDR1 and CDR2 sequences are MGHRA and YSYEKL. This CDR3 is 14 amino acids long. The V gene lost 8 bases and the J gene lost 0 bases, with 11 bases spanning the gap. The CDR3: CASGGSSSGNTIYF. CDR3 DNA sequence: TGCGCCAGCGGCGGTTCCTCCTCTGGAAACACCATATATTTT.

This clone was observed a few times. The chain links TRBV7-2 to TRBJ1-2, with TRBD1 matching 7 bases. Germline-derived CDR1 and CDR2 are SGHTA and FQGNSA. This CDR3 spans 14 amino acids. The junction had 9 bases not matched to a gene; V was cut back by 4 bases and J by 7 bases. The CDR3 DNA reads TGTGCCAGCAGCTCCCCTCGACAGGGAGCTGGCTACACCTTC. Protein sequence: CASSSPRQGAGYTF.

This clone occurred a few times. The rearrangement links TRBV6-1 to TRBJ1-1; D is ambiguous. With 8 bases removed from V and 6 bases from J, the gap between germline ends came to 13 bases. The CDR3 spans 12 residues. Germline assignment: CDR1 MNHNS and CDR2 SASEGT. CDR3 sequence: CASLRRPPEAFF. Written as DNA, the CDR3 is TGTGCCAGCCTGCGGCGGCCCCCTGAAGCTTTCTTT.

The rearrangement uses TRBV5-1 and TRBJ2-1; 11 nucleotides agree with TRBD2. J gave up 5 bases and V 3 bases, and 4 bases lay outside the gene matches. From germline, CDR1 is SGHRS and CDR2 YFSETQ. The CDR3 consists of 15 residues. CDR3 coding DNA: TGCGCCAGCAGCTATAGCGGGGGGGGGAACAATGAGCAGTTCTTC. It is translated as CASSYSGGGNNEQFF. The full variable domain, its missing parts supplied by reference TRBV5-1 and TRBJ2-1, is KAGVTQTPRYLIKTRGQQVTLSCSPISGHRSVSWYQQTPGQGLQFLFEYFSETQRNKGNFPGRFSGRQFSNSRSEMNVSTLELGDSALYLCASSYSGGGNNEQFFGPGTRLTVL.

About this clone: One end of the junction fails to match germline, which may point to a read error. The chain carries TRBV7-2 and TRBJ1-1; D remains unclear. The CDR3 totals 13 residues. The V gene's germline CDR1 is SGHTA and CDR2 FQGNSA. The CDR3 DNA reads TGTGCCAGCAGCCAGTTGGCAGCCGCGAGGAAGGTCTTT. Amino acids: CASSQLAAARKVF.

The chain couples TRBV4-1 to TRBJ2-7; perhaps TRBD1 as D (6 bases). This CDR3 contains 14 residues. V was pared by 3 bases and J by 2 bases, with 11 bases between. CDR1 MGHRA and CDR2 YSYEKL come from the germline V gene. The CDR3 reads CASSQIQGTYEQYF. The CDR3 DNA reads TGCGCCAGCAGCCAGATACAGGGTACCTACGAGCAGTACTTC.

The chain joins TRBV19 to TRBJ1-1; maybe TRBD1 (5 bases). The V gene's germline CDR1 is LNHDA and CDR2 SQIVND (reference sequence). V lost 8 bases and J 5 bases, leaving 15 bases between the germline ends. This CDR3 comprises 13 residues. The CDR3 loop reads CASATQGRTEAFF. The CDR3 DNA reads as TGTGCCAGTGCCACCCAGGGAAGGACTGAAGCTTTCTTT.